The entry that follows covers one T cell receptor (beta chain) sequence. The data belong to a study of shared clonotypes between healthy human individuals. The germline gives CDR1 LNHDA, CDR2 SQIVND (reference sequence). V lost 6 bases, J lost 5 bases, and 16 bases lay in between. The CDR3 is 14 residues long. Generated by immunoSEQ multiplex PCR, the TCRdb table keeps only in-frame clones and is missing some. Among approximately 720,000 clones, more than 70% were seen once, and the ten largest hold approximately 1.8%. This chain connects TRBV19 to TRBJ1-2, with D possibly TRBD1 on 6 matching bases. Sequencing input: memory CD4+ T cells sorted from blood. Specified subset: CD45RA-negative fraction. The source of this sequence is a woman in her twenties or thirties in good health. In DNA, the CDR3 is TGTGCCAGTAGCTTGAGGACAGAAAGATATGGCTACACCTTC. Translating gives CASSLRTERYGYTF.